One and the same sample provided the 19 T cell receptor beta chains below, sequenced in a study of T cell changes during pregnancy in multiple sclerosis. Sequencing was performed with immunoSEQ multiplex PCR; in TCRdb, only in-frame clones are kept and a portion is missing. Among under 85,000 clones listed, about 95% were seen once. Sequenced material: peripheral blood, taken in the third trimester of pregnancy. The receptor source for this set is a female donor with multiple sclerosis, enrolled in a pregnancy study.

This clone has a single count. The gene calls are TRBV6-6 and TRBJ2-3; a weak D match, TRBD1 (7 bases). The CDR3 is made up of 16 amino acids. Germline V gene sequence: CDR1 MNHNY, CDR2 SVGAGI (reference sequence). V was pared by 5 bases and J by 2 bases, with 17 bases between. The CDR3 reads CASSTRQGGVTDTQYF. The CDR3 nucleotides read TGTGCCAGCAGTACCCGACAGGGAGGTGTCACAGATACGCAGTATTTT.

The DNA for the CDR3 is TGTGCCAGCAGCTTATCATCAGGTCCCTATGGCTACACCTTC. It translates to CASSLSSGPYGYTF. The rearrangement uses TRBV7-3 and TRBJ1-2; D remains ambiguous. V lost 2 bases to trimming and J lost 4 bases, with 11 bases between them. The germline V gene encodes CDR1 SGHTA and CDR2 FQGTGA. The CDR3 loop spans 14 amino acids.

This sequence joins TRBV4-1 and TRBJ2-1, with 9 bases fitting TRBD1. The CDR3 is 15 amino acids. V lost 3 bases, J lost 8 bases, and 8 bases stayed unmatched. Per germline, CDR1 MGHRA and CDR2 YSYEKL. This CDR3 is CASSHGTGIKDEQFF. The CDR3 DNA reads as TGCGCCAGCAGCCACGGGACAGGGATTAAAGATGAGCAGTTCTTC.

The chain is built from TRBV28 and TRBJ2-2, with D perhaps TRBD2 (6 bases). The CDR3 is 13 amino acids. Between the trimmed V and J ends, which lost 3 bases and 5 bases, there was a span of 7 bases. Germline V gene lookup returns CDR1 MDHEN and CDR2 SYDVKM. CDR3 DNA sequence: TGTGCCAGCAGTTTGGGGGGTACCGGGGAGCTGTTTTTT. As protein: CASSLGGTGELFF.

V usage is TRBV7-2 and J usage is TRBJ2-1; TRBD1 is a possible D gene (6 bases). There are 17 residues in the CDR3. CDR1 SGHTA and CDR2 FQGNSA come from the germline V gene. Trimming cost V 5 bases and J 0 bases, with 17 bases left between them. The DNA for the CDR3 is TGTGCCAGCAGCCTACTTCCAGGGGCAAGCTCCTACAATGAGCAGTTCTTC. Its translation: CASSLLPGASSYNEQFF.

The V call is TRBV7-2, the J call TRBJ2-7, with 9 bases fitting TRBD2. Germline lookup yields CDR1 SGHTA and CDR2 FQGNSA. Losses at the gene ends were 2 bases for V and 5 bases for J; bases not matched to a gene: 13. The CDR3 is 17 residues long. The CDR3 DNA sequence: TGTGCCAGCAGCTTATCGACCGGGACTAGCTCCTCACACGAGCAGTACTTC. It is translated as CASSLSTGTSSSHEQYF.

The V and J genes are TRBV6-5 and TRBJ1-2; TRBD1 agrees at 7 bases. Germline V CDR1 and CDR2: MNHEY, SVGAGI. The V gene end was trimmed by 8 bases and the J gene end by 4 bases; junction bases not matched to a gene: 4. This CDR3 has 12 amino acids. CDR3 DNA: TGTGCCAGCTGGACAGGCGTCTATGGCTACACCTTC. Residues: CASWTGVYGYTF.

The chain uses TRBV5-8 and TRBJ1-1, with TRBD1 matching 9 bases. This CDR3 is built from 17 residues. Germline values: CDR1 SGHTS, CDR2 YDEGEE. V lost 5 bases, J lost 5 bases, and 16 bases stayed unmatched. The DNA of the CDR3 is TGTGCCAGCAGACAGACTTCCGGGACAGGGAGCTTTACTGAAGCTTTCTTT. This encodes CASRQTSGTGSFTEAFF.

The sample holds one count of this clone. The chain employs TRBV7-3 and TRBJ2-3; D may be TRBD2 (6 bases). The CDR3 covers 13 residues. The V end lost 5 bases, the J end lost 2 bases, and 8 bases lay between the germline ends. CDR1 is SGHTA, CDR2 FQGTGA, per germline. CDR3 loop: CASSRGTTDTQYF. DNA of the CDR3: TGTGCCAGCAGCCGCGGGACCACAGATACGCAGTATTTT.

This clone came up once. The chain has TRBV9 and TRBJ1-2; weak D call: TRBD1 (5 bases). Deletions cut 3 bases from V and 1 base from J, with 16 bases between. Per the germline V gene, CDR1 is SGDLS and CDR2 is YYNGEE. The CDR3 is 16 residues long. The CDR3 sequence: CASSGPDRRYNYGYTF. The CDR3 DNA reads TGTGCCAGCAGCGGACCCGACAGACGCTATAACTATGGCTACACCTTC.

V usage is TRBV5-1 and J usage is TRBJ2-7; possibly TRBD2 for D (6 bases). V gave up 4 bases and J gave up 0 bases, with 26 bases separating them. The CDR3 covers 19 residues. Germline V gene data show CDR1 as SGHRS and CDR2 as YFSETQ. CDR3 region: CASSAEGIDTRTSSYEQYF. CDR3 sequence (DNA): TGCGCCAGCAGCGCGGAGGGGATTGATACGCGGACCAGCTCCTACGAGCAGTACTTC.

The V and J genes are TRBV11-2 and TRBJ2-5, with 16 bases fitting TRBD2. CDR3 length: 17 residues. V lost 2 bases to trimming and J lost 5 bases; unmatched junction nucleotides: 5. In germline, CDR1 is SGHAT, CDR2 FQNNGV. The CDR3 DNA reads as TGTGCCAGCAGCTTAACGGGACTAGCGGGGGGGTGGGAGACCCAGTACTTC. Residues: CASSLTGLAGGWETQYF.

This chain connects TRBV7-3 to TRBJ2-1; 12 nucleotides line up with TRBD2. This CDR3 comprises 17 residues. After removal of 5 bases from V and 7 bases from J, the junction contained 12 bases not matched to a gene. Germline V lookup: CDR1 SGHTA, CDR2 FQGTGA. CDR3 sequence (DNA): TGTGCCAGCAGCCCAAAAGGGGCTAGCGGGGGGGGGAATGAGCAGTTCTTC. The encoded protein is CASSPKGASGGGNEQFF.

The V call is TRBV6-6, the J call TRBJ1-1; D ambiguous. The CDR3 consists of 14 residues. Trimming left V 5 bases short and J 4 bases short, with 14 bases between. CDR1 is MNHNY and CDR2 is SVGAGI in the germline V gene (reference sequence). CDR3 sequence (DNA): TGTGCCAGCAGTCCCAGGCCAGGTTTCACTGAAGCTTTCTTT. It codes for CASSPRPGFTEAFF.

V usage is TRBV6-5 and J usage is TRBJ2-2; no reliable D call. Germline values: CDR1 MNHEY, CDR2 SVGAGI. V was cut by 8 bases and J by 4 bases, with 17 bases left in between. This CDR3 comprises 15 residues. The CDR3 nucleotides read TGTGCCAGCGGCCTTCCGGGTCTTTCCACCGGGGAGCTGTTTTTT. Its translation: CASGLPGLSTGELFF.

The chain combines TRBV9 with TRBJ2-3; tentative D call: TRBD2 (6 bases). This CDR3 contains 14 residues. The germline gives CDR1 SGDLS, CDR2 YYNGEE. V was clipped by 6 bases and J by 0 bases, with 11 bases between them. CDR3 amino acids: CASTLRGSTDTQYF. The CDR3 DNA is TGTGCCAGCACCCTACGGGGGAGCACAGATACGCAGTATTTT.

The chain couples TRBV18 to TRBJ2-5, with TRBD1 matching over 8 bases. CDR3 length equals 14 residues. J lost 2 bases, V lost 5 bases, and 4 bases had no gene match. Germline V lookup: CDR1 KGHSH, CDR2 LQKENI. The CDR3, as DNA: TGTGCCAGCTCATCCGACAGGGGACAAGAGACCCAGTACTTC. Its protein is CASSSDRGQETQYF.

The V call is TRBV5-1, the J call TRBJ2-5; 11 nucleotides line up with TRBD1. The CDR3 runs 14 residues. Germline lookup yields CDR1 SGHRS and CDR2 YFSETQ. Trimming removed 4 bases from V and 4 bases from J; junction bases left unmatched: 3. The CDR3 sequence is CASSAGQGVETQYF. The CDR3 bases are TGCGCCAGCAGCGCGGGACAGGGGGTAGAGACCCAGTACTTC.

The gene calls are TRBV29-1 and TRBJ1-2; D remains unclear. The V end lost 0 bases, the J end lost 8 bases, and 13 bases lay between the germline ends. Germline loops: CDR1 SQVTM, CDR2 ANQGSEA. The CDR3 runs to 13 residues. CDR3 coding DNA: TGCAGCGTTGAAGAGAATGGGCAGAGCGGCTACACCTTC. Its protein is CSVEENGQSGYTF.